The 9 T cell receptor beta chains presented below share a single source sample, sequenced in a study of T cells and copy number aberrations in small-cell lung cancer. The method was immunoSEQ multiplex PCR; TCRdb's version includes in-frame clones alone and lacks a portion of them. This repertoire shows roughly 450 clones, about 96% found once; its top ten account for 2.8%. The sequenced sample was tumor tissue. Receptors originate from a man between 45 and 60 years old with small cell lung cancer.

In nucleotides, the CDR3 is TGTGCCAGCAGCGTGGGTTATGGGAGCTACAATGAGCAGTTCTTC. The encoded protein is CASSVGYGSYNEQFF. This chain uses TRBV9 with TRBJ2-1; possible D gene TRBD2, 5 bases. In germline, CDR1 is SGDLS, CDR2 YYNGEE. CDR3 size: 15 residues. Trimming took off 2 bases at V and 3 bases at J, with 12 bases between the two ends.

This chain uses TRBV5-1 with TRBJ1-1, with 7 bases that match TRBD1. Germline V gene sequence: CDR1 SGHRS, CDR2 YFSETQ. The trim removed 0 bases at V and 12 bases at J, leaving 17 bases unmatched. The CDR3 totals 16 residues. The CDR3 DNA sequence: TGCGCCAGCAGCTTGGAACGACCTAACAGCGAGGGGGCGACTTTCTTT. Residues: CASSLERPNSEGATFF.

The rearrangement joins TRBV4-1 to TRBJ1-1; D gene ambiguous. The CDR3 is 14 residues long. V was pared by 1 base and J by 5 bases, with 11 bases between. Looked up from germline, CDR1 is MGHRA and CDR2 is YSYEKL. The DNA of the CDR3 is TGCGCCAGCAGCCAAGCGAGGTCCGGGACTGAAGCTTTCTTT. Protein sequence: CASSQARSGTEAFF.

V and J are TRBV5-1 and TRBJ2-2; D is uncertain. This CDR3 spans 12 amino acids. The V gene lost 0 bases and the J gene lost 7 bases, with 4 bases spanning the gap. Germline V gene sequence: CDR1 SGHRS, CDR2 YFSETQ. In DNA, the CDR3 is TGCGCCAGCAGCTTGGGAGGCGGGGAGCTGTTTTTT. Its protein is CASSLGGGELFF.

V gene TRBV7-2 combines with J gene TRBJ2-2; no definite D call. This CDR3 contains 17 residues. V lost 3 bases, J lost 4 bases, and 18 bases lay in between. Germline V CDR1 and CDR2: SGHTA, FQGNSA. The CDR3: CASSLNLFWLSTGELFF. The CDR3 bases are TGTGCCAGCAGCTTGAACCTGTTTTGGCTGAGCACCGGGGAGCTGTTTTTT. Complete variable domain (other parts from reference TRBV7-2 and TRBJ2-2): GAGVSQSPSNKVTEKGKDVELRCDPISGHTALYWYRQSLGQGLEFLIYFQGNSAPDKSGLPSDRFSAERTGGSVSTLTIQRTQQEDSAVYLCASSLNLFWLSTGELFFGEGSRLTVL.

The J gene is TRBJ1-4, the V gene TRBV9, with D maybe TRBD1 (5 bases). This CDR3 comprises 15 residues. Per the germline V gene, CDR1 is SGDLS and CDR2 is YYNGEE. Trimming removed 3 bases at V and 1 base at J, with 10 bases between. This chain's CDR3 is CASSARGVTNEKLFF. In nucleotides, the CDR3 is TGTGCCAGCAGCGCCCGGGGCGTAACTAATGAAAAACTGTTTTTT.

The chain joins TRBV11-2 to TRBJ2-7; no clear D. The ends were cut back, 6 bases at V and 5 bases at J, with 17 bases in the middle. The V gene's germline CDR1 is SGHAT and CDR2 FQNNGV. The CDR3 is made up of 14 amino acids. CDR3 sequence reads: CASSVFPSFHEQYF. The CDR3 DNA follows: TGTGCCAGCAGTGTTTTTCCCTCCTTCCACGAGCAGTACTTC. The complete variable domain, with remaining parts taken from reference TRBV11-2 and TRBJ2-7, reads EAGVAQSPRYKIIEKRQSVAFWCNPISGHATLYWYQQILGQGPKLLIQFQNNGVVDDSQLPKDRFSAERLKGVDSTLKIQPAKLEDSAVYLCASSVFPSFHEQYFGPGTRLTVT.

This chain uses TRBV6-4 with TRBJ2-1; 12 bases agree with TRBD2. CDR1 is MRHNA and CDR2 is SNTAGT in the germline V gene. V lost 8 bases, J lost 5 bases, and 7 bases stayed unmatched. This CDR3 spans 15 amino acids. CDR3 nucleotides: TGTGCCAGCTCCTGGACTAGCGGGATTAACAATGAGCAGTTCTTC. Translation gives CASSWTSGINNEQFF.

This chain links TRBV4-1 with TRBJ2-7, with 13 nucleotides matching TRBD2. The CDR3 contains 20 residues. The V and J ends lost 0 bases and 0 bases, in that order; junction bases with no gene match: 11. Germline V gives CDR1 MGHRA, CDR2 YSYEKL. The CDR3 region is CASSQDLLSRTSGSSYEQYF. For the CDR3, the DNA is TGCGCCAGCAGCCAAGATCTTCTAAGCCGGACTAGCGGGAGCTCCTACGAGCAGTACTTC.